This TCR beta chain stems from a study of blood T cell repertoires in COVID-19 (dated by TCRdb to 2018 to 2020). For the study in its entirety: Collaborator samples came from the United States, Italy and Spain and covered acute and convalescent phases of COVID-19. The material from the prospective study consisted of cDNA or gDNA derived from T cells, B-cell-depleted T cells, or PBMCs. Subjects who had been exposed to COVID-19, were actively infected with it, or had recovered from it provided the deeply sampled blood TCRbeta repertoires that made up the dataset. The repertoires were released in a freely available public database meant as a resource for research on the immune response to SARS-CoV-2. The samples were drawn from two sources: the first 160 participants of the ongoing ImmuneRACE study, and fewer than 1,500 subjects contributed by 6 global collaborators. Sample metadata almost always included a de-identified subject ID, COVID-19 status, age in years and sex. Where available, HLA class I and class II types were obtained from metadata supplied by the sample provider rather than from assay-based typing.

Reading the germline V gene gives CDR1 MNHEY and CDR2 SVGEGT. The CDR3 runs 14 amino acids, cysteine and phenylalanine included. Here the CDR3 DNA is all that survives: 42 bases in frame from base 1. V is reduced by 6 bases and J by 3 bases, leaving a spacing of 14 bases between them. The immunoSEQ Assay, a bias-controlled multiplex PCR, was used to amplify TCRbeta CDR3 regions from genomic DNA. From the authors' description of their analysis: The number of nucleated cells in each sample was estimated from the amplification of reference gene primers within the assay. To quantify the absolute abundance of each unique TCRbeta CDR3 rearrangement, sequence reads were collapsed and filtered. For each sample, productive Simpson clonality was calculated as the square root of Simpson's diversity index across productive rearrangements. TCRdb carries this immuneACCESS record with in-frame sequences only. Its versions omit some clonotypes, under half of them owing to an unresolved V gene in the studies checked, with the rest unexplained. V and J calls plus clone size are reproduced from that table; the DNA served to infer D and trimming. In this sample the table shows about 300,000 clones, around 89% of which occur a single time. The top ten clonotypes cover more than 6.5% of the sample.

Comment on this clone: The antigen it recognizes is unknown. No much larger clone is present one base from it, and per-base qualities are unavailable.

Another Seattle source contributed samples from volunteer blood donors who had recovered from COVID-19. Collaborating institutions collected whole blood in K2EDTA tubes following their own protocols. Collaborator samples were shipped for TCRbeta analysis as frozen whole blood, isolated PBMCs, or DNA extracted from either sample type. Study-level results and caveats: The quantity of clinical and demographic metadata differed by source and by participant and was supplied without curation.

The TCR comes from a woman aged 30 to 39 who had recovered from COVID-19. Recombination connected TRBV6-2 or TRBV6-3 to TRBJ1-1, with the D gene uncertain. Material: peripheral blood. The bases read TGTGCCAGCAGCAACCCGCAGCGTTACACTGAAGCTTTCTTT. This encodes CASSNPQRYTEAFF.